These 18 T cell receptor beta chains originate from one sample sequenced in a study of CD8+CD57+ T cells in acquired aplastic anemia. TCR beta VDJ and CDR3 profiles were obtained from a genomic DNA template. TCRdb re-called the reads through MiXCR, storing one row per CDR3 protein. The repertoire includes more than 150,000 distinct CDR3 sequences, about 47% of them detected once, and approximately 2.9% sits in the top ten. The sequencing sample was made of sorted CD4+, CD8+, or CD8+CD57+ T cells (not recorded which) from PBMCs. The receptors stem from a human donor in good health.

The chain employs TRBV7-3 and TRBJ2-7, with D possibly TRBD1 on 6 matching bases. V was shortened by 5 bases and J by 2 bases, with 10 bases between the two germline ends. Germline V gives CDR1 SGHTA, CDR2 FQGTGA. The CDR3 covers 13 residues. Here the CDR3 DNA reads TGTGCCAGCAGCAGAGGACAGCCCTACGAGCAGTACTTC. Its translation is CASSRGQPYEQYF.

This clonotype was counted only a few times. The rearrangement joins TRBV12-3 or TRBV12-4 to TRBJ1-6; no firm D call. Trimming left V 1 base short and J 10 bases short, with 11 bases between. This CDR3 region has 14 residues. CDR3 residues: CASSLGSGTSPLHF. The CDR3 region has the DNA TGTGCCAGCAGTTTAGGGAGTGGAACCTCACCCCTCCACTTT.

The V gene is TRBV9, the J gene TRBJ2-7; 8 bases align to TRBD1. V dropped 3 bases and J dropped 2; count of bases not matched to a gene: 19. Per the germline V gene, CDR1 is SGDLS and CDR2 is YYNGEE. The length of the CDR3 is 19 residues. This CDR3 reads CASSAGTGTGPSITYEQYF. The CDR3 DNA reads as TGTGCCAGCAGCGCTGGAACCGGGACAGGCCCAAGTATTACCTACGAGCAGTACTTC.

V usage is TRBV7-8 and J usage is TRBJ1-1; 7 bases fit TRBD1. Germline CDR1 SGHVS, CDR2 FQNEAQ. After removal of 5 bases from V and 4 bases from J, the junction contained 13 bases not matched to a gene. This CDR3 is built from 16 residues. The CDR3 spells CASSPLTGMDSTEAFF. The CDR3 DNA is TGTGCCAGCAGCCCGTTGACAGGGATGGATAGCACTGAAGCTTTCTTT.

The CDR3 loop is CASSEGTRENSPLHF. Written as DNA, the CDR3 is TGTGCCAGCAGTGAAGGGACAAGGGAGAATTCACCCCTCCACTTT. The chain joins TRBV2 to TRBJ1-6; D is perhaps TRBD1 (5 bases). This CDR3 has 15 residues. Germline CDR1 SNHLY, CDR2 FYNNEI. Trimming shortened V by 1 base and J by 7 bases, and 11 bases separated the two germline ends.

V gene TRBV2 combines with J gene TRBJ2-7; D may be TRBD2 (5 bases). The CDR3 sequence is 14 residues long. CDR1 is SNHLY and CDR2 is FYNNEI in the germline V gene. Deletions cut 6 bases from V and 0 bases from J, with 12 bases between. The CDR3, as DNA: TGTGCCAGCAGGGCCAGAGGGCACTCCTACGAGCAGTACTTC. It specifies CASRARGHSYEQYF.

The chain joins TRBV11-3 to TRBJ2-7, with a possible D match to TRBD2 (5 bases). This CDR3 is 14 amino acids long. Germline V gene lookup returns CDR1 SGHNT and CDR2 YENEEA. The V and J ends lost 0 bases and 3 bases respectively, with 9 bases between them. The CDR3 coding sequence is TGTGCCAGCAGCTTAGATGGAGGCAACTACGAGCAGTACTTC. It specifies CASSLDGGNYEQYF.

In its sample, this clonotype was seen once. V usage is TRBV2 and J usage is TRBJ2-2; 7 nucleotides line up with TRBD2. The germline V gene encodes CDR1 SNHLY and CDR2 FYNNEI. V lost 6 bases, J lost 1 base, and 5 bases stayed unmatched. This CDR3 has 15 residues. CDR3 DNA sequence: TGTGCCAGCAGCTCCGGACTAGTGAACACCGGGGAGCTGTTTTTT. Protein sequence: CASSSGLVNTGELFF.

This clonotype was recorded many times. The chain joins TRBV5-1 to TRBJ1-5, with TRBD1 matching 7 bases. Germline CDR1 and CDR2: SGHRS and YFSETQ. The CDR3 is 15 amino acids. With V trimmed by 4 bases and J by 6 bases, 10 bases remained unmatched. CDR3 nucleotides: TGCGCCAGCAGCCTTGGCGACAGGGCCGGTCAGCCCCAGCATTTT. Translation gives CASSLGDRAGQPQHF.

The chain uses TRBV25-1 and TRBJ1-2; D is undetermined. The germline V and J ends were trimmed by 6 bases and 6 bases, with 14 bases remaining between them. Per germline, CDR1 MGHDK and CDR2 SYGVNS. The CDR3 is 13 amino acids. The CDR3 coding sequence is TGTGCCAGCAGCCCCTTTCCGATGGATGGCTACACCTTC. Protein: CASSPFPMDGYTF.

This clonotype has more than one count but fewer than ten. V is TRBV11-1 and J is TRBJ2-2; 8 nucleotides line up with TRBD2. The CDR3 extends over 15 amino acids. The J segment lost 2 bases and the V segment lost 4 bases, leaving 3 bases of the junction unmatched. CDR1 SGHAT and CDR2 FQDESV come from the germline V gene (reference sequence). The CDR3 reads CASSSGLGNTGELFF. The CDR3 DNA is TGTGCCAGCAGCTCGGGACTAGGTAACACCGGGGAGCTGTTTTTT.

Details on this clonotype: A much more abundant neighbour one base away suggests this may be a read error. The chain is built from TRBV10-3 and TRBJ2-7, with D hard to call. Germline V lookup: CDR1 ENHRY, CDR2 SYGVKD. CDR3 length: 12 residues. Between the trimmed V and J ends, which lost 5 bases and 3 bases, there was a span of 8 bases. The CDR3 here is CAISTLGYEQYF. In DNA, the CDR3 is TGTGCCATCAGTACCTTGGGCTACGAGCAGTACTTC.

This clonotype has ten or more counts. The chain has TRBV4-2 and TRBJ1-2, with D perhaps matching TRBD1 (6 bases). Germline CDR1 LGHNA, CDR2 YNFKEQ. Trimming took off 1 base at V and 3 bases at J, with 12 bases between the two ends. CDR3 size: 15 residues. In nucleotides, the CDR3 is TGTGCCAGCAGCCAAGGCCAGGGGTTGGACTATGGCTACACCTTC. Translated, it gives CASSQGQGLDYGYTF.

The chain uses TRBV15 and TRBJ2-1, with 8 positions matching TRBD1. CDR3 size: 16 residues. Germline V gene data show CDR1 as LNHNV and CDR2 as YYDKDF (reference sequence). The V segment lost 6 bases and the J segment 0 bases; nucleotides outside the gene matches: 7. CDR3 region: CATSTGTGNSYNEQFF. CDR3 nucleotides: TGTGCCACCAGTACCGGGACAGGAAACTCCTACAATGAGCAGTTCTTC.

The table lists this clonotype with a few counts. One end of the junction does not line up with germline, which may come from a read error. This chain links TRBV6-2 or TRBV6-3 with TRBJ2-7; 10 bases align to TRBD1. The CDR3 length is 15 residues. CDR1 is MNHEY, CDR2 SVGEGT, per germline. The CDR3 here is CAGRDRGLTSYEQYF. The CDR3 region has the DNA TGTGCCGGCAGAGACAGGGGGCTTACCTCCTACGAGCAGTACTTC.

CDR3 DNA: TGCGCCAGCAGCCTACAGGATACCTACGAGCAGTACTTC. Protein product: CASSLQDTYEQYF. The chain combines TRBV5-1 with TRBJ2-7; D is possibly TRBD1 (5 bases). This CDR3 has 13 amino acids. Trimming took off 4 bases at V and 2 bases at J, with 10 bases between the two ends. Germline V gene data show CDR1 as SGHRS and CDR2 as YFSETQ.

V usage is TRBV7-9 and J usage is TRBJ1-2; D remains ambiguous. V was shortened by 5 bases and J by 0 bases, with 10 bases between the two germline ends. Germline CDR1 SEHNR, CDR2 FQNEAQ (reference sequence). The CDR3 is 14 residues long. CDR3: CASSPGSTNYGYTF. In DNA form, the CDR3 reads TGTGCCAGCAGCCCCGGGTCTACTAACTATGGCTACACCTTC.

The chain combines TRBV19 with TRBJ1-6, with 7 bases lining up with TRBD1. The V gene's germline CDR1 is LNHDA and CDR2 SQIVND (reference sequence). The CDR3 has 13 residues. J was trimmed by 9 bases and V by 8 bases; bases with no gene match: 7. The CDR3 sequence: CASYVQGGSPLHF. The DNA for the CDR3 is TGTGCCAGTTACGTCCAGGGGGGTTCACCCCTCCACTTT.